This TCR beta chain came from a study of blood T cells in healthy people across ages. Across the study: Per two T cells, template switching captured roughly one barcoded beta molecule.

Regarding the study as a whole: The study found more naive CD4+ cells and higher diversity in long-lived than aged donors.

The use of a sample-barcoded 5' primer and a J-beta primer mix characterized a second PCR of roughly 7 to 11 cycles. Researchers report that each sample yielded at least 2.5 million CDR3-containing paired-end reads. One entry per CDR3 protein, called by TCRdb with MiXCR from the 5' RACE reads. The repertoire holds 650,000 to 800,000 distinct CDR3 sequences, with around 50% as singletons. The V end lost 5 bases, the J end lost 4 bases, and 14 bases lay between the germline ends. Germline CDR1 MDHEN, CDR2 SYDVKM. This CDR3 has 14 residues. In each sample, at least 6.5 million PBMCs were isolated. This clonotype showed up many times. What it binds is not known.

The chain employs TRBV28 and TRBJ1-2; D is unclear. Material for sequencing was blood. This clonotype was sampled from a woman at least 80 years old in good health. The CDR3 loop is CASSTPLRGYGYTF. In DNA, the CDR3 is TGTGCCAGCAGTACTCCCCTGCGGGGCTATGGCTACACCTTC.